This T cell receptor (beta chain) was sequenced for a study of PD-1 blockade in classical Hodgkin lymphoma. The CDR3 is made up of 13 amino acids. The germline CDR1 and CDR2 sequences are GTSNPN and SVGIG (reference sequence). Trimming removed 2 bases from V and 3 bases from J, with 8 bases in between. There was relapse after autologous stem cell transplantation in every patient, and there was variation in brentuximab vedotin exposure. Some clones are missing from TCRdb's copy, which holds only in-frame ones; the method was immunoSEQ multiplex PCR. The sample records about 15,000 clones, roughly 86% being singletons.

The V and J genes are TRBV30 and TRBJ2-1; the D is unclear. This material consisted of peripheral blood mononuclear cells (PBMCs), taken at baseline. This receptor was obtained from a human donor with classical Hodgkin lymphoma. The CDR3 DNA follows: TGTGCCTGGAGTAAGGCTAACTACAATGAGCAGTTCTTC. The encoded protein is CAWSKANYNEQFF.